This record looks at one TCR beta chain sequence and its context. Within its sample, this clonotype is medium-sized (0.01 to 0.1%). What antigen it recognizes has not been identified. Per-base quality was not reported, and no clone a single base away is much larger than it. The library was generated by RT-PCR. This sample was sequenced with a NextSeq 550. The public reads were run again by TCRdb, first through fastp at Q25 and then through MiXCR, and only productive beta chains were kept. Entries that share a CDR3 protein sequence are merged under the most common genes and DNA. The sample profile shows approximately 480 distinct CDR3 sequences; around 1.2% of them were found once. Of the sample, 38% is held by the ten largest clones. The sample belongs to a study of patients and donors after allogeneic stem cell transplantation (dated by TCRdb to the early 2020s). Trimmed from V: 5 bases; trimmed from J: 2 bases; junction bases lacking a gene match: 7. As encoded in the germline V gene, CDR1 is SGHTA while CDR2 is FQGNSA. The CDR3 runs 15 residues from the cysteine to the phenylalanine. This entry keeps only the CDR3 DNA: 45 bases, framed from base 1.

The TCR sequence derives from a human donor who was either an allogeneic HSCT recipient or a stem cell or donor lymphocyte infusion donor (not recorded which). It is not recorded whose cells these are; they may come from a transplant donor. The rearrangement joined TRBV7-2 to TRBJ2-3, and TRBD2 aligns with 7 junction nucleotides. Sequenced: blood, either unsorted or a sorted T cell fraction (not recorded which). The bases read TGTGCCAGCAGCCCTTGGGGGGGGATCACAGATACGCAGTATTTT. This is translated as CASSPWGGITDTQYF.